Each of the 5 T cell receptor beta chains below was sequenced from the same sample in a study of blood T cell repertoires in COVID-19. Clones were sequenced by immunoSEQ multiplex PCR, and TCRdb holds only the in-frame ones, with some missing. The sample lists around 200,000 clones, approximately 87% occurring once. The sequencing sample was made of peripheral blood. Receptor source: a woman aged 18-29 years who had recovered from COVID-19.

The V call is TRBV11-3, the J call TRBJ2-2, with a weak D call TRBD1 (5 bases). Per the germline V gene, CDR1 is SGHNT and CDR2 is YENEEA. The CDR3 length is 14 residues. The V end was cut by 0 bases, the J end by 6 bases, with 8 bases between. The DNA of the CDR3 is TGTGCCAGCAGCTTAGAAGGGGCTGCCGGGGAGCTGTTTTTT. Amino acid sequence: CASSLEGAAGELFF. The variable domain in full, with the rest retrieved from reference TRBV11-3 and TRBJ2-2, is EAGVVQSPRYKIIEKKQPVAFWCNPISGHNTLYWYLQNLGQGPELLIRYENEEAVDDSQLPKDRFSAERLKGVDSTLKIQPAELGDSAVYLCASSLEGAAGELFFGEGSRLTVL.

The chain recombines TRBV18 with TRBJ1-5, with a weak D call TRBD1 (6 bases). This CDR3 region has 16 residues. V was shortened by 2 bases and J by 3 bases, with 14 bases between the two germline ends. Germline V gives CDR1 KGHSH, CDR2 LQKENI. DNA of the CDR3: TGTGCCAGCTCACCAGCGGGGGCGGGGATCAATCAGCCCCAGCATTTT. This sequence encodes CASSPAGAGINQPQHF.

This chain connects TRBV3-1 (or the pseudogene TRBV3-2) to TRBJ1-4, with TRBD1 matching 7 bases. Germline CDR1 and CDR2: LGHDT and YNNKEL (reference sequence). Trimming at V came to 0 bases and at J to 7 bases, leaving 5 bases not matched to a gene. This CDR3 region has 15 residues. The CDR3 DNA reads TGTGCCAGCAGCCAAGAAGGGGCAGGGGGTGAAAAACTGTTTTTT. Translated, it gives CASSQEGAGGEKLFF.

The chain carries TRBV5-1 and TRBJ2-3, with D tentatively TRBD1 (6 bases). The CDR3 extends over 15 amino acids. The V gene's germline CDR1 is SGHRS and CDR2 YFSETQ. The V end lost 4 bases, the J end lost 4 bases, and 16 bases lay between the germline ends. Here the CDR3 DNA reads TGCGCCAGCAGCCCCCCCCAGGGGAGTGCAGATACGCAGTATTTT. Amino acid sequence: CASSPPQGSADTQYF.

This clone was detected once. The chain uses TRBV12-3 or TRBV12-4 and TRBJ2-5, with D tentatively TRBD1 (6 bases). This CDR3 has 13 residues. The ends were cut back, 9 bases at V and 5 bases at J, with 16 bases in the middle. In nucleotides, the CDR3 is TGTGCCAGTGGGGACAATTCAGAGGAGACCCAGTACTTC. Translated: CASGDNSEETQYF.